This T cell receptor beta chain came from a study of shared clonotypes between healthy human individuals. Study details: Contributing individuals were a couple of females and three males aged 18 to 49. Study results and caveats: Clonotypes shared by all four donors outscored non-shared clonotypes in generation probability.

Libraries were prepared by immunoSEQ multiplex PCR; TCRdb keeps only in-frame clonotypes and omits some of them. The data show 2 million to 2.5 million clones, 93% seen once. Trimming pared 1 base from V and 0 bases from J, leaving 13 bases between. CDR1 is SGHTA and CDR2 is FQGTGA in the germline V gene. The CDR3 covers 17 residues. With respect to this clone: The target antigen is unknown.

All donors were healthy HIV-negative adults lacking recent acute infections or vaccinations. A split of CD4+ cells into CD45RA+ naive and CD45RA-negative memory subsets was performed. This TCR derives from a man between 18 and 29 years old in good health. Some clones in this sample may be carry-over from other donors' samples. The chain joins TRBV7-3 to TRBJ2-1; D uncertain. Input material: naive CD4+ T cells from PBMCs. Noted subset: CD45RA+ positively selected. CDR3 DNA: TGTGCCAGCAGCTTAATGGCGGTACCGAGCTCCTACAATGAGCAGTTCTTC. It yields the protein CASSLMAVPSSYNEQFF.